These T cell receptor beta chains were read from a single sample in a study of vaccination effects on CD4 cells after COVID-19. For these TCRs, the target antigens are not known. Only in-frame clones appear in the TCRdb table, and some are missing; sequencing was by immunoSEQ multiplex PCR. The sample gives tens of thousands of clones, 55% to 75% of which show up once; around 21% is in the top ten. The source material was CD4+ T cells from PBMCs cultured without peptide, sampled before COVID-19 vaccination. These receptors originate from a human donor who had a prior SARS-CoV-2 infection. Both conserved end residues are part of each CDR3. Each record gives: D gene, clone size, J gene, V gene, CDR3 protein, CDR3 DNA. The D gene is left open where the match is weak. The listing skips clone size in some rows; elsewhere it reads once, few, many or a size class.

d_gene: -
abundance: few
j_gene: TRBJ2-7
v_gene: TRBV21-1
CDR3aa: CASEMRDSYEQYF
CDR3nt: TGTGCCAGCGAAATGCGGGACTCCTACGAGCAGTACTTC

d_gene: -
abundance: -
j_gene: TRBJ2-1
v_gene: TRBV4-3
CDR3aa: CASSQGPASSYNEQFF
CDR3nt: TGCGCCAGCAGCCAAGGGCCAGCTAGCTCCTACAATGAGCAGTTCTTC

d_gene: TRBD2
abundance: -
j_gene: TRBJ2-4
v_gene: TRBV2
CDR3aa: CASSRRRTSGRANIQYF
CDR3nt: TGTGCCAGCAGCCGACGGAGGACTAGCGGGAGGGCGAACATTCAGTACTTC

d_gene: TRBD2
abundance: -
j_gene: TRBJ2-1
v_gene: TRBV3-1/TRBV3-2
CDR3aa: CASSLRASGSYNEQFF
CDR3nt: TGTGCCAGCAGCCTGCGGGCTAGCGGCTCCTACAATGAGCAGTTCTTC

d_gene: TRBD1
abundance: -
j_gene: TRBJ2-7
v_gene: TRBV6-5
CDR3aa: CASSNRGPYEQYF
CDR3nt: TGTGCCAGCAGCAACAGGGGGCCCTACGAGCAGTACTTC

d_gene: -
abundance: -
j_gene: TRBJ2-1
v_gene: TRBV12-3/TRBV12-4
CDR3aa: CASTNRAVLEQFF
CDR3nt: TGTGCCAGCACAAACCGGGCGGTTCTTGAGCAGTTCTTC

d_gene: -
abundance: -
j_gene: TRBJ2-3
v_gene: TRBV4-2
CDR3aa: CASSQELGGWTDTQYF
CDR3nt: TGTGCCAGCAGCCAAGAGTTGGGGGGATGGACAGATACGCAGTATTTT

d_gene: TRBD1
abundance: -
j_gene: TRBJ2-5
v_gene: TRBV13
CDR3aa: CASSLRQGGVETQYF
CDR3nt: TGTGCCAGCAGCTTAAGACAGGGGGGGGTGGAGACCCAGTACTTC

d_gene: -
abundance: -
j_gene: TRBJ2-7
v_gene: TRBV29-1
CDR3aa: CSVAPQRGEPSTQYF
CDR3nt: TGCAGCGTTGCCCCACAGCGAGGGGAGCCTTCAACGCAGTACTTC

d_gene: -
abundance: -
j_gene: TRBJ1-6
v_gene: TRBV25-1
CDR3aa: CASSDLNSPLHF
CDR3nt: TGTGCCAGCAGTGATCTTAATTCACCCCTCCACTTT

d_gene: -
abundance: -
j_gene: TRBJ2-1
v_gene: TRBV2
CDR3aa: CASSPGTSYNEQFF
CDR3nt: TGTGCCAGCAGTCCCGGGACCTCATACAATGAGCAGTTCTTC

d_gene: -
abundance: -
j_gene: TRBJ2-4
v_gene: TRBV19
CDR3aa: CASSIGTFRPENIQYF
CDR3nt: TGTGCCAGTAGTATAGGCACCTTCCGCCCCGAAAACATTCAGTACTTC

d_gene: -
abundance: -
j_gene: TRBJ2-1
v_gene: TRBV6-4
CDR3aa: CASSVSNNNEQFF
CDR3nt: TGTGCCAGCAGTGTGTCTAATAACAATGAGCAGTTCTTC

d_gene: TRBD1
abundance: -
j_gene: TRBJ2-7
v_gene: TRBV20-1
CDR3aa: CSASPGGPYEQYF
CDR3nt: TGCAGTGCTAGTCCAGGGGGCCCGTACGAGCAGTACTTC

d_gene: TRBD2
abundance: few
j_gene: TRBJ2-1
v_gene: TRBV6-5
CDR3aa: CASSYGLAGSNEQFF
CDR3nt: TGTGCCAGCAGTTATGGGCTAGCGGGGTCCAATGAGCAGTTCTTC

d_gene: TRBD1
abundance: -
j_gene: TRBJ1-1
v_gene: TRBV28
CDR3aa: CASTSPGTDNTEAFF
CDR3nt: TGTGCCAGCACCTCCCCCGGGACAGACAACACTGAAGCTTTCTTT

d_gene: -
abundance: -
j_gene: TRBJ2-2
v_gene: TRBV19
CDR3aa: CASTSPGGYTGELFF
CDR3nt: TGTGCCAGTACCTCCCCCGGCGGATACACCGGGGAGCTGTTTTTT

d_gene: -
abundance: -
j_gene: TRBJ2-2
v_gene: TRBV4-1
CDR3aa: CASSQAETSRDTGELFF
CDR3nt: TGCGCCAGCAGCCAAGCAGAGACATCGAGGGACACCGGGGAGCTGTTTTTT

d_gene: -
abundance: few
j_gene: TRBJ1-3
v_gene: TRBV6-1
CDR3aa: CASSELTLSFPGNTIYF
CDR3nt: TGTGCCAGCAGTGAATTGACCCTAAGCTTTCCTGGAAACACCATATATTTT

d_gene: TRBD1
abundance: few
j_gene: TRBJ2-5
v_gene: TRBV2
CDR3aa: CASRRGLGETQYF
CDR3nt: TGTGCCAGCAGAAGGGGGCTTGGAGAGACCCAGTACTTC

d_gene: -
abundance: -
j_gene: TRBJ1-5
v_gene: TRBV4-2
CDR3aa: CASSQDKTFGQPQHF
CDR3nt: TGTGCCAGCAGCCAGGATAAGACTTTCGGGCAGCCCCAGCATTTT

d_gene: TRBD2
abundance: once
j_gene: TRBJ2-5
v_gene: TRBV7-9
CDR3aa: CASSFNRLAGDVQETQYF
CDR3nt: TGTGCCAGCAGCTTCAACCGACTAGCGGGAGATGTCCAAGAGACCCAGTACTTC

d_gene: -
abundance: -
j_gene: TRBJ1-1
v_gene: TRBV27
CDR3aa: CASSRTSGTNTEAFF
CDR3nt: TGTGCCAGCAGCCGGACCTCGGGTACGAACACTGAAGCTTTCTTT

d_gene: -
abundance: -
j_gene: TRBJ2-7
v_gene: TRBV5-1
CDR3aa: CASSLSLDTPYEQYF
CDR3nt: TGCGCCAGCAGCTTGTCCCTGGACACTCCCTACGAGCAGTACTTC

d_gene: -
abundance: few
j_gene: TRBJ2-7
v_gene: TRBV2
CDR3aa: CASGGQGIYEQYF
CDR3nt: TGTGCCAGCGGGGGCCAGGGGATCTACGAGCAGTACTTC

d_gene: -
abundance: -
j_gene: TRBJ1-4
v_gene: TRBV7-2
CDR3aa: CASSSGGDNEKLFF
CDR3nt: TGTGCCAGCAGCTCCGGGGGCGATAATGAAAAACTGTTTTTT

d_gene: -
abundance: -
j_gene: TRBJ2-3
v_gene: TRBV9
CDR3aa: CASSGRQITSTDTQYF
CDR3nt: TGTGCCAGCAGCGGACGACAGATAACTAGCACAGATACGCAGTATTTT

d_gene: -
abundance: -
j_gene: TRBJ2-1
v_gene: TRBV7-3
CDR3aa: CASSPQRASEQFF
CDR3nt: TGTGCCAGCAGCCCCCAGCGTGCCAGTGAGCAGTTCTTC

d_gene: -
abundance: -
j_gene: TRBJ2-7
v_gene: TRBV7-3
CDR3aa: CASSFQRGYEQYF
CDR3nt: TGTGCCAGCAGCTTTCAACGGGGCTACGAGCAGTACTTC

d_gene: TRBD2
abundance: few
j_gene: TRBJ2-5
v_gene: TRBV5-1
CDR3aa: CASSPGLAGGQETQYF
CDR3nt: TGCGCCAGCAGCCCGGGACTAGCGGGGGGGCAAGAGACCCAGTACTTC

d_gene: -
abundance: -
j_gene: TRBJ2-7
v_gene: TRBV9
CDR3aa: CASSSGLHPPFGEQYF
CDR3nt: TGTGCCAGCAGCTCAGGACTCCACCCCCCATTCGGCGAGCAGTACTTC